The rows below give T cell receptor beta chains drawn from one sample of a study of blood T cells in healthy people across ages. TCRdb ran MiXCR on the 5' RACE reads and lists one entry per CDR3 protein. The table lists hundreds of thousands of distinct CDR3 sequences, about 40% of them singletons. The sequencing sample was made of blood. The receptors come from a woman aged 55-75 years in good health. The CDR3 runs from the conserved cysteine through the conserved F or W. The order of the fields is J gene, D gene, clone size, V gene, CDR3 DNA, CDR3 protein. A D gene is named only where the DNA matches it firmly. Rows give clone size only sometimes, using once, few, many, or a class for an expanded clone.

>TRBJ2-5|TRBD2|NA|TRBV5-1
TGCGCCAGCAGCTCAAGCGGGAGCAAAGAGACCCAGTACTTC
CASSSSGSKETQYF
>TRBJ2-2|NA|NA|TRBV7-7
TGTGCTAGCAGCCCTAACAGACTAGGGGGCGGGGAGCTGTTTTTT
CASSPNRLGGGELFF
>TRBJ1-1|TRBD1|many|TRBV6-1
TGTGCCACCATAAGAGGACAGGGGTCCACTGAAGCTTTCTTT
CATIRGQGSTEAFF
>TRBJ2-1|NA|few|TRBV7-3
TGTGCCAGCAGCCCCTCGAGAGGGGGGGTGGATGAGCAGTTCTTC
CASSPSRGGVDEQFF
>TRBJ2-3|TRBD1|few|TRBV28
TGTGCCAGCAGTTCACCGGGACAGGGCCTCACAGATACGCAGTATTTT
CASSSPGQGLTDTQYF
>TRBJ1-1|NA|NA|TRBV12-3/TRBV12-4
TGTGCCAGCAGTTTGACGGCCAGCACGAACACTGAAGCTTTCTTT
CASSLTASTNTEAFF
>TRBJ2-1|NA|NA|TRBV29-1
TGCAGCGTTGCGGGGGGCAGCTCCTACAATGAGCAGTTCTTC
CSVAGGSSYNEQFF
>TRBJ2-1|NA|NA|TRBV27
TGTGCCAGCAGTTCGGGAGGGGGCCCCTCCTACAATGAGCAGTTCTTC
CASSSGGGPSYNEQFF
>TRBJ2-5|NA|NA|TRBV5-1
TGCGCCAGCAGCTTGCTAGCAGGGCAACAGACCCAGTACTTC
CASSLLAGQQTQYF
>TRBJ2-1|NA|many|TRBV5-1
TGCGCCAGCAGCTTGGTACCAGGGTCCTACAATGAGCAGTTCTTC
CASSLVPGSYNEQFF
>TRBJ2-7|NA|NA|TRBV6-2/TRBV6-3
TGTGCCAGCAGTTACTCGTGGAGGGGGTACGAGCAGTACTTC
CASSYSWRGYEQYF
>TRBJ2-1|TRBD1|few|TRBV24-1
TGTGCCACCAGTGATTTCCGACAGGGGAACAATGAGCAGTTCTTC
CATSDFRQGNNEQFF
>TRBJ2-1|TRBD1|few|TRBV5-1
TGCGCCAGCAGCGCGGGACAGGGGGCGGGTGAGCAGTTCTTC
CASSAGQGAGEQFF
>TRBJ2-3|NA|NA|TRBV4-1
TGCGCCAGCAGCCAAGTACGGGGGACAGATACGCAGTATTTT
CASSQVRGTDTQYF
>TRBJ2-3|NA|NA|TRBV27
TGTGCCAGCAGTGAGCAGGGGGGTTTTGATACGCAGTATTTT
CASSEQGGFDTQYF
>TRBJ2-5|NA|many|TRBV7-9
TGTGCCAGCAGCATAGACAGTTTCGGAGAGACCCAGTACTTC
CASSIDSFGETQYF
>TRBJ2-7|NA|NA|TRBV28
TGTGCCAGCAGTGATAACGAGCAGTACTTC
CASSDNEQYF
>TRBJ2-3|TRBD2|NA|TRBV11-2
TGTGCCAGCAGTAATAGCGGGAGTGGAGATGCGCAGTATTTT
CASSNSGSGDAQYF
>TRBJ2-1|TRBD2|NA|TRBV27
TGTGCCAGCACTAGGACTAGCGGGAGCTACCGATACAATGAGCAGTTCTTC
CASTRTSGSYRYNEQFF
>TRBJ2-3|TRBD2|NA|TRBV12-3/TRBV12-4
TGTGCCGGCAGTTTAACCACAACTAGCGGGCGCACAGATACGCAGTATTTT
CAGSLTTTSGRTDTQYF
>TRBJ2-1|NA|many|TRBV5-1
TGCGCCAGCAGCTTCCGGGAGCAAAGCTCCTACAATGAGCAGTTCTTC
CASSFREQSSYNEQFF
>TRBJ2-5|NA|NA|TRBV4-2
TGTGCCAGCAGCCGAGGCGACGGCAGGGAGACCCAGTACTTC
CASSRGDGRETQYF
>TRBJ2-7|NA|NA|TRBV3-1
TGTGCCAGCAGCCAACGACTTGACGGTTACGAGCAGTACTTC
CASSQRLDGYEQYF
>TRBJ2-7|NA|NA|TRBV20-1
TGCAGTGCTCCCCTACAGGGCGGCCACGAGCAGTACTTC
CSAPLQGGHEQYF
>TRBJ2-3|NA|NA|TRBV9
TGTGCCAGCAGCGTAGCGTTCGGCGGCAACCTGGGGGTAGATACGCGGTATTTT
CASSVAFGGNLGVDTRYF
>TRBJ1-2|NA|NA|TRBV7-9
TGTGCCAGCAGCTTAGCCGGGACCCACCTATATAACTATAGCTACACCTTC
CASSLAGTHLYNYSYTF
>TRBJ2-1|NA|many|TRBV29-1
TGCAGCGTTGGAGGTAATGAGCAGTTCTTC
CSVGGNEQFF
>TRBJ2-7|TRBD2|NA|TRBV6-2/TRBV6-3
TGTGCCAGCACTGCAACTAGCGGGAATGTGCGGTACTTC
CASTATSGNVRYF
>TRBJ2-5|TRBD2|NA|TRBV20-1
TGCAGTGCTAGAGACCCGATAGCGGGGGTTCCTCAGGAGCAGTACTTC
CSARDPIAGVPQEQYF
>TRBJ2-3|TRBD1|few|TRBV6-4
TGTGCCAGCAGTCAAGGGCAGGGGGCAACAGATACGCAGTATTTT
CASSQGQGATDTQYF
>TRBJ2-1|TRBD1|few|TRBV9
TGTGCCAGCAGCGTAGTGGACCCAGGGGGGCAGTTCTTC
CASSVVDPGGQFF
>TRBJ2-1|TRBD2|NA|TRBV20-1
TGCAGTGCTAGAGGTTTACTAGCGGGGACCAATGAGCAGTTCTTC
CSARGLLAGTNEQFF
>TRBJ2-5|NA|NA|TRBV7-9
TGTGCCAGCAGCTTAAATAGCCTAGCGATTGAGACCCAGTACTTC
CASSLNSLAIETQYF
>TRBJ2-5|TRBD2|NA|TRBV5-1
TGCGCCAGCAGCTTTAGCGGGAGGGCCAACCAAGAGACCCAGTACTTC
CASSFSGRANQETQYF
>TRBJ1-2|TRBD1|NA|TRBV3-1
TGTGCCAGCAGCCATTCCGACAGGGGGCATGGCTACACCTTC
CASSHSDRGHGYTF
>TRBJ2-5|TRBD2|NA|TRBV6-2/TRBV6-3
TGTGCCAGCAGTTACCCCCCGGGACTAGCGGGTCCCAGGGAGACCCAGTACTTC
CASSYPPGLAGPRETQYF
>TRBJ1-3|TRBD1|once|TRBV12-3/TRBV12-4
TGTGCCAGCAGCCGGGGACAGGGGATGTACACCATATATTTT
CASSRGQGMYTIYF
>TRBJ2-5|TRBD1|many|TRBV7-9
TGTGCCAGCAGCACGGGACAGGGGACCCAGTACTTC
CASSTGQGTQYF
>TRBJ2-3|TRBD2|NA|TRBV7-9
TGTGCCAGCAGCCCCGGGACTAGCGGTCCCACAGATACGCAGTATTTT
CASSPGTSGPTDTQYF
>TRBJ2-3|TRBD2|many|TRBV13
TGTGCCAGCAGCTTAGAGGTAGCGGGAACAGATACGCAGTATTTT
CASSLEVAGTDTQYF
>TRBJ2-1|TRBD1|NA|TRBV3-1
TGTGTCGGCAGCCTACAAGGACAGGGGTACAATGAGCAGTTCTTC
CVGSLQGQGYNEQFF
>TRBJ2-7|TRBD2|few|TRBV7-2
TGTGCCAGCAGCTTAGGGGGGGGAGTCGGCTCCTACGAGCAGTACTTC
CASSLGGGVGSYEQYF
>TRBJ1-1|TRBD1|once|TRBV5-1
TGCGCCAGCAGCCTGGAAGGGACAGGGAGAACTGAAGCTTTCTTT
CASSLEGTGRTEAFF
>TRBJ2-3|NA|NA|TRBV9
TGTGCCAGCAGCGTACAGGGCTCAGATACGCAGTATTTT
CASSVQGSDTQYF
>TRBJ2-7|NA|few|TRBV27
TGTGCCAGCAGTTTATCGATCACAGAGGGGTACGAGCAGTACTTC
CASSLSITEGYEQYF
>TRBJ2-4|TRBD1|NA|TRBV20-1
TGCAGTGCTAGCCCCGGGACAGGGGGGTATGAGCAGTACTTC
CSASPGTGGYEQYF
>TRBJ2-1|TRBD2|NA|TRBV10-3
TGTGCCATCAGTCTGGGACTAGCGGGGAACAATAATGAGCAGTTCTTC
CAISLGLAGNNNEQFF
>TRBJ2-7|NA|NA|TRBV6-5
TGTGCCAGCAGTTACTCTTCCTTGGGCTACGAGCAGTACTTC
CASSYSSLGYEQYF
>TRBJ2-1|NA|NA|TRBV10-3
TGTGCCACTTCCTCGCCACAGGGTATTTACAATGAGCAGTTCTTC
CATSSPQGIYNEQFF
>TRBJ2-5|TRBD1|many|TRBV29-1
TGCAGCGTTGAAGGGAGGCGGACAGGGGGCCCAGAGACCCAGTACTTC
CSVEGRRTGGPETQYF
>TRBJ1-2|NA|NA|TRBV3-1
TGTGCCAGCAGCCACGGCCCCGGTGGCTACACCTTC
CASSHGPGGYTF